This T cell receptor beta chain was found in a study of CD8 T cells in ankylosing spondylitis. V shed 5 bases and J 4 bases; nucleotides not matched to a gene: 22. There are 20 residues in the CDR3. Quantitative barcoded 5'-RACE was used to prepare TCR beta libraries. Using its own MiXCR run on the 5' RACE reads, TCRdb lists one record per CDR3 protein. The table includes 200,000 to 250,000 distinct CDR3 sequences, about 17% detected once. At least ten counts were recorded for this clonotype. Its antigen is not identified. Study conclusions and caveats: Matched ankylosing spondylitis synovial fluid reportedly showed significant enrichment of disease-linked clones. A TCR beta motif of seven or eight highly homologous variants appeared characteristic of ankylosing spondylitis blood. Disease-associated clones were CD8+ and fairly uncommon in peripheral blood.

The chain is built from TRBV12-3 or TRBV12-4 and TRBJ1-2, with 10 bases lining up with TRBD1. This sequence originates from a male donor with ankylosing spondylitis. Specimen: blood, either unsorted or a sorted T cell fraction (not recorded which). DNA of the CDR3: TGTGCCAGCAGTGTCCCAACTTATCGACAGGGGGCTAATTCTCCCTATGGCTACACCTTC. This encodes CASSVPTYRQGANSPYGYTF.